The rows below give T cell receptor beta chains drawn from one sample of a study of T cell responses to AZD1222 COVID-19 vaccine. Some clones are missing from TCRdb's copy, which holds only in-frame ones; the method was immunoSEQ multiplex PCR. The data hold 110,000 or so clones, with roughly 90% observed a single time. The sequenced sample was peripheral blood, obtained on day 0 of AZD1222 vaccination. The receptors here all came from an adult in good health. Both conserved end residues are trimmed from each CDR3. Some rows have no size entry. The others give once, few or many, or a class for an expanded clone.

abundance | v_gene | CDR3aa
. | TRBV10-3 | AISEEELGNGYT
. | TRBV5-1 | ASSFTGTGPYEQY
. | TRBV6-8 | ASSPNYAGLGRNYGYT
once | TRBV28 | ASSLQDQPQH
. | TRBV13 | ASSRAVVASGANVLT
. | TRBV15 | ATSLGEDPRGDQPQH
. | TRBV6-5 | ASSSTSDEQF
. | TRBV7-9 | ASSFSEYEAF
. | TRBV6-5 | ASRSGTGGEKLF
. | TRBV7-2 | ASSFQGLVGEQY
. | TRBV27 | ASSFSDMNTEAF
medium-sized | TRBV7-9 | ASSLDAGRTEAF
. | TRBV3-1/TRBV3-2 | ASSSSSGTNEKLF
. | TRBV2 | ASTRTGGNLGTQY
few | TRBV19 | ASSIRGPRGQPQH
once | TRBV9 | ASSLGQVNQPQH
. | TRBV7-2 | ASSLVRGNEQF
. | TRBV12-3/TRBV12-4 | ASTRSGYGYT
. | TRBV11-3 | ASRIQGLNEQY
. | TRBV11-2 | ASSFGTSNSPLH